This TCR beta chain was recovered during a study of T-cell reconstitution after alpha-beta-depleted transplantation in children. The TCRbeta library incorporated unique molecular identifiers. TCRdb re-derived calls from the PCR reads in MiXCR, one entry per CDR3 protein. The sample lists about 610,000 distinct CDR3 sequences; roughly 10% were seen once. CDR1 is DFQATT, CDR2 SNEGSKA, per germline (reference sequence). The V end lost 1 base, the J end lost 1 base, and 7 bases lay between the germline ends. The CDR3 runs to 13 residues. The source of this sequence is a human donor who donated a stem cell graft to a child with acute myeloid leukemia. This chain uses TRBV20-1 with TRBJ1-1; D not resolved. The sample consisted of PBMCs from the stem cell graft donor, taken from the stem cell graft. CDR3 loop: CSARAEKNTEAFF. In DNA, the CDR3 is TGCAGTGCTAGAGCTGAGAAGAACACTGAAGCTTTCTTT.